Each of the 2 T cell receptor beta chains below was sequenced from the same sample in a study of molecular identifiers for immune sequencing clone quantification. One entry per CDR3 protein results from TCRdb running MiXCR on the PCR reads. The data contain about 320,000 distinct CDR3 sequences, about a fifth of them singletons. Sequenced material: naive CD8+ T cells from blood, with Jurkat cell RNA spiked in. The subset here: FACS-sorted CD8+CD4-CCR7+CD45RA+ naive T cells. The receptors come from a human donor in good health. Some libraries in this study had Jurkat cell RNA spiked in.

This clonotype was picked up many times. V is TRBV19 and J is TRBJ1-5; 7 positions match TRBD1. Trimming cost V 5 bases and J 1 base; bases outside gene matches: 5. Germline CDR1 LNHDA, CDR2 SQIVND (reference sequence). This CDR3 contains 15 residues. The CDR3 sequence: CASSPGDSSNQPQHF. DNA for the CDR3: TGTGCCAGTAGTCCTGGGGACAGCAGCAATCAGCCCCAGCATTTT.

There are many counts of this clonotype. V usage is TRBV7-9 and J usage is TRBJ2-5; D remains unclear. Germline-derived CDR1 and CDR2 are SEHNR and FQNEAQ (reference sequence). The CDR3 consists of 13 residues. Between the trimmed V and J ends, which lost 7 bases and 3 bases, there was a span of 12 bases. DNA of the CDR3: TGTGCCAGCACCACGGGTTTCGAAGAGACCCAGTACTTC. Protein: CASTTGFEETQYF.